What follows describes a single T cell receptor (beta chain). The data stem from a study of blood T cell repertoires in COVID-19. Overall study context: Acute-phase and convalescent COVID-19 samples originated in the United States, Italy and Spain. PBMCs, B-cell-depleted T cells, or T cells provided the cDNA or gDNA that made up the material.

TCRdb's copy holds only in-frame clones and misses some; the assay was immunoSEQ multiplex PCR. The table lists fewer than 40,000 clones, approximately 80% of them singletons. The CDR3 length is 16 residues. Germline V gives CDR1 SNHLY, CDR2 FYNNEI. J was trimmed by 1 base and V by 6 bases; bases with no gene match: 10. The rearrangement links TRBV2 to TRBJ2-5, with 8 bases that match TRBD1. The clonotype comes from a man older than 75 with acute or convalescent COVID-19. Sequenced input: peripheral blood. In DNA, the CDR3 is TGTGCCAGCAGCCAAAAGGGGACAGGTAGCCAAGAGACCCAGTACTTC. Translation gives CASSQKGTGSQETQYF.